This T cell receptor (beta chain) is from a study of blood T cell repertoires in COVID-19. About the study: Samples representing acute and convalescent COVID-19 were sourced from the United States, Italy and Spain. Nucleic acid was either cDNA or gDNA, and it came from T cells, B-cell-depleted T cells, or PBMCs.

Germline V gene lookup returns CDR1 SGHTA and CDR2 FQGNSA. The CDR3 covers 14 residues. J was trimmed by 5 bases and V by 5 bases; bases with no gene match: 7. Seattle's enrolled individuals joined amid active infection and were then monitored longitudinally. Generated by immunoSEQ multiplex PCR, the TCRdb table keeps only in-frame clones and is missing some. The sample lists about 420,000 clones, roughly 90% seen once, with roughly 0.84% in the top ten. Sequencing used peripheral blood. The receptor was derived from a man between 18 and 29 years old with COVID-19, enrolled during active disease. This chain uses TRBV7-2 with TRBJ2-5; the match to TRBD1 covers 8 bases. The CDR3 is CASSPDRATETQYF. CDR3 in DNA: TGTGCCAGCAGCCCGGACAGGGCTACGGAGACCCAGTACTTC.